One sample yielded the 22 T cell receptor beta chains listed below, sequenced in a study of blood T cell repertoires in COVID-19. Using immunoSEQ multiplex PCR, the repertoire was profiled, and TCRdb retains in-frame clones only, with some absent. The table has approximately 170,000 clones, about 85% seen once; the top ten hold about 6.9%. The sample taken for sequencing was peripheral blood. The receptor source for this set is an elderly man with COVID-19, enrolled during active disease.

The rearrangement uses TRBV18 and TRBJ2-7; TRBD2 aligns across 8 bases. The ends lost 4 bases at V and 3 bases at J; junction bases unmatched: 8. This CDR3 spans 15 amino acids. The germline CDR1 and CDR2 sequences are KGHSH and LQKENI. CDR3 bases: TGTGCCAGCTCACAAAGGGCGGGGGGTCACTACGAGCAGTACTTC. Protein sequence: CASSQRAGGHYEQYF. The full variable domain, with the rest looked up from reference TRBV18 and TRBJ2-7, is NAGVMQNPRHLVRRRGQEARLRCSPMKGHSHVYWYRQLPEEGLKFMVYLQKENIIDESGMPKERFSAEFPKEGPSILRIQQVVRGDSAAYFCASSQRAGGHYEQYFGPGTRLTVT.

The V gene is TRBV5-1, the J gene TRBJ1-5, with TRBD1 matching 8 bases. Losses at the gene ends were 3 bases for V and 3 bases for J; bases not matched to a gene: 5. The CDR3 spans 15 residues. Germline CDR1 SGHRS, CDR2 YFSETQ. The CDR3 bases are TGCGCCAGCAGCTGGCAGGGGGCTACCAATCAGCCCCAGCATTTT. It translates to CASSWQGATNQPQHF.

This chain uses TRBV10-2 with TRBJ2-1; the D gene is possibly TRBD2 (6 bases). The V end was cut by 2 bases, the J end by 0 bases, with 20 bases between. Looked up from germline, CDR1 is WSHSY and CDR2 is SAAADI. The CDR3 covers 19 residues. CDR3 sequence: CASSEGGRNSPGSYNEQFF. The DNA of the CDR3 is TGCGCCAGCAGTGAGGGAGGGCGTAACAGCCCCGGCTCCTACAATGAGCAGTTCTTC.

The J gene is TRBJ1-4, the V gene TRBV6-4, with TRBD1 as a possible D gene (5 bases). Looked up from germline, CDR1 is MRHNA and CDR2 is SNTAGT. The V and J ends lost 3 bases and 0 bases respectively, with 11 bases between them. The CDR3 is 16 amino acids. The CDR3 sequence: CASSEEGWATNEKLFF. CDR3 nucleotide sequence: TGTGCCAGCAGTGAGGAGGGGTGGGCAACTAATGAAAAACTGTTTTTT.

This clone has more than one count but fewer than ten. J is TRBJ1-1 and V is TRBV6-5, with D unresolved. Trimming pared 6 bases from V and 0 bases from J, leaving 14 bases between. The CDR3 has 15 amino acids. Germline CDR1 is MNHEY and CDR2 is SVGAGI. The CDR3 region has the DNA TGTGCCAGCAGACTCATGGGAGGGTTGAACACTGAAGCTTTCTTT. Amino acids: CASRLMGGLNTEAFF.

The rearrangement joins TRBV19 to TRBJ1-1; D remains unclear. Germline CDR1 LNHDA, CDR2 SQIVND (reference sequence). Trimming pared 1 base from V and 7 bases from J, leaving 7 bases between. The CDR3 is 12 amino acids. The CDR3 reads CASSIGPREAFF. The CDR3 DNA follows: TGTGCCAGTAGTATAGGGCCACGTGAAGCTTTCTTT.

The rearrangement links TRBV5-1 to TRBJ1-4, with D possibly being TRBD1 (6 bases). CDR3 length: 14 amino acids. CDR1 is SGHRS and CDR2 is YFSETQ in the germline V gene. Trimming took 4 bases from V and 5 from J, leaving 12 bases between them. CDR3 DNA: TGCGCCAGCAGCCCAGGGGAGGGAAATGAAAAACTGTTTTTT. This sequence encodes CASSPGEGNEKLFF. The whole variable domain, remainder taken from reference TRBV5-1 and TRBJ1-4, is KAGVTQTPRYLIKTRGQQVTLSCSPISGHRSVSWYQQTPGQGLQFLFEYFSETQRNKGNFPGRFSGRQFSNSRSEMNVSTLELGDSALYLCASSPGEGNEKLFFGSGTQLSVL.

The chain employs TRBV9 and TRBJ2-2, with TRBD2 matching over 7 bases. Germline trimming cut 0 bases from V and 6 bases from J; bases unmatched to any gene: 5. The CDR3 is 15 residues long. Germline values: CDR1 SGDLS, CDR2 YYNGEE. This CDR3 reads CASSVDQRGPGELFF. Written as DNA, the CDR3 is TGTGCCAGCAGCGTAGACCAGCGGGGTCCCGGGGAGCTGTTTTTT.

The J gene is TRBJ2-5, the V gene TRBV15, with D possibly matching TRBD1 (6 bases). Germline CDR1 LNHNV, CDR2 YYDKDF (reference sequence). V lost 1 base, J lost 5 bases, and 11 bases lay in between. CDR3 size: 14 residues. In DNA, the CDR3 is TGTGCCACCAGCAGAGGGGACAAAGAGGAGACCCAGTACTTC. This codes for CATSRGDKEETQYF.

The gene calls are TRBV18 and TRBJ1-4; D possibly corresponds to TRBD1 (5 bases). CDR3 length: 16 residues. V was shortened by 6 bases and J by 4 bases, with 18 bases between the two germline ends. CDR1 KGHSH and CDR2 LQKENI come from the germline V gene. The chain's CDR3 is CASSDTPTDINEKLFF. DNA of the CDR3: TGTGCCAGCTCCGACACTCCGACAGATATTAATGAAAAACTGTTTTTT.

The chain has TRBV3-1 (or the pseudogene TRBV3-2) and TRBJ1-1; D perhaps matches TRBD1 (5 bases). Germline CDR1 and CDR2: LGHDT and YNNKEL (reference sequence). This CDR3 spans 15 amino acids. The germline V and J ends were trimmed by 2 bases and 1 base, with 11 bases remaining between them. In DNA, the CDR3 is TGTGCCAGCAGCCAAACCGGGACTCAGAACACTGAAGCTTTCTTT. Amino acids: CASSQTGTQNTEAFF.

The chain carries TRBV12-3 or TRBV12-4 and TRBJ1-6; D unresolved. The CDR3 extends over 13 amino acids. The V end was cut by 1 base, the J end by 7 bases, with 5 bases between. The CDR3, as DNA: TGTGCCAGCAGTTTAGACCAGAATTCACCCCTCCACTTT. Encoded protein: CASSLDQNSPLHF.

This chain joins TRBV5-1 and TRBJ2-7; 9 bases agree with TRBD1. The germline V gene encodes CDR1 SGHRS and CDR2 YFSETQ. The V and J ends lost 0 bases and 1 base, in that order; junction bases with no gene match: 5. This CDR3 is built from 16 residues. The CDR3 here is CASSLARGQGSYEQYF. In DNA, the CDR3 is TGCGCCAGCAGCTTGGCTAGGGGACAGGGATCCTACGAGCAGTACTTC.

This clone showed up just a few times. The rearrangement uses TRBV2 and TRBJ1-4; 7 positions agree with TRBD1. The V segment lost 6 bases and the J segment 7 bases; nucleotides outside the gene matches: 11. This CDR3 contains 15 residues. The germline CDR1 and CDR2 sequences are SNHLY and FYNNEI. CDR3 nucleotide sequence: TGTGCCAGCAGGCCTAGGGACAGACTACCTGAAAAACTGTTTTTT. Translation gives CASRPRDRLPEKLFF.

This chain joins TRBV11-3 and TRBJ2-3; 7 nucleotides align to TRBD1. CDR1 is SGHNT, CDR2 YENEEA, per germline. This CDR3 is built from 19 residues. V was pared by 4 bases and J by 0 bases, with 16 bases of the junction left unmatched. The CDR3 region is CASSSPYYRGHGSTDTQYF. The CDR3 nucleotides are TGTGCCAGCAGCTCTCCTTACTATAGGGGGCACGGGAGCACAGATACGCAGTATTTT.

V is TRBV5-6 and J is TRBJ1-5; D might be TRBD1 (5 bases). The germline CDR1 and CDR2 sequences are SGHDT and YYEEEE. The CDR3 totals 15 residues. Trimming shortened V by 3 bases and J by 9 bases, and 19 bases separated the two germline ends. The CDR3 coding sequence is TGTGCCAGCAGCTCCGGGACTCGGCGGGAGAGGCCCCAGCATTTT. This encodes CASSSGTRRERPQHF.

CDR3 nucleotide sequence: TGTGCCAGCTCAGACCTCCAGGGGGATACTGAAGCTTTCTTT. This sequence encodes CASSDLQGDTEAFF. This sequence joins TRBV18 and TRBJ1-1, with 7 nucleotides matching TRBD1. Germline CDR1 KGHSH, CDR2 LQKENI. Trimming removed 5 bases from V and 5 bases from J; junction bases left unmatched: 8. This CDR3 is 14 amino acids long.

This chain links TRBV9 with TRBJ1-3, with unresolved D. This CDR3 contains 14 residues. Germline lookup yields CDR1 SGDLS and CDR2 YYNGEE. Trimming took 3 bases from V and 0 from J, leaving 7 bases between them. This chain's CDR3 is CASSAEVSGNTIYF. The DNA for the CDR3 is TGTGCCAGCAGCGCGGAGGTCTCTGGAAACACCATATATTTT.

V and J are TRBV5-1 and TRBJ1-2, with 7 bases fitting TRBD1. Trimming at V came to 1 base and at J to 1 base, leaving 4 bases not matched to a gene. The CDR3 has 15 amino acids. Germline loops: CDR1 SGHRS, CDR2 YFSETQ. CDR3 in DNA: TGCGCCAGCAGCTTGCAGGGGGACAATAACTATGGCTACACCTTC. This encodes CASSLQGDNNYGYTF.

This clone showed up just once. The rearrangement joins TRBV9 to TRBJ1-2, with 7 bases fitting TRBD1. This CDR3 is built from 15 residues. After removal of 1 base from V and 5 bases from J, the junction contained 8 bases not matched to a gene. CDR1 is SGDLS, CDR2 YYNGEE, per germline. As DNA, the CDR3 is TGTGCCAGCAGCGTACAACCGGGACAGCCTTATGGCTACACCTTC. This translates into CASSVQPGQPYGYTF.

The chain employs TRBV5-1 and TRBJ2-1, with a tentative D call TRBD1 (6 bases). The CDR3 runs to 14 residues. CDR1 and CDR2 from the germline V gene are SGHRS and YFSETQ. V gave up 4 bases and J gave up 2 bases, with 10 bases separating them. The CDR3 bases are TGCGCCAGCAGCATCGACAGGACCTACAATGAGCAGTTCTTC. Translated, it gives CASSIDRTYNEQFF.

The V gene is TRBV5-1, the J gene TRBJ2-3; D is possibly TRBD1 (6 bases). The V end lost 6 bases, the J end lost 5 bases, and 19 bases lay between the germline ends. In germline, CDR1 is SGHRS, CDR2 YFSETQ. The CDR3 length is 15 residues. This chain's CDR3 is CASTQSRRDKDTQYF. The CDR3 DNA reads TGCGCCAGCACCCAGTCTCGCCGGGACAAAGATACGCAGTATTTT.